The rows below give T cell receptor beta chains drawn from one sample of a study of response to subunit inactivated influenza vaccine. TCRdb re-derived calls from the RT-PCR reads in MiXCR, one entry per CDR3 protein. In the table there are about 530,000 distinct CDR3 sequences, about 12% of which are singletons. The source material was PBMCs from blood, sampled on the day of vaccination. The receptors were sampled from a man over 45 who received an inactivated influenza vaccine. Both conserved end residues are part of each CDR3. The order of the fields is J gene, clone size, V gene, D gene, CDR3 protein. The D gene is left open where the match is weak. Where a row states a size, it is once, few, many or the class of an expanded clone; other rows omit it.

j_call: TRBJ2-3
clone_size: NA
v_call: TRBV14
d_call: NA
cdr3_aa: CASSQGPAASTDTQYF

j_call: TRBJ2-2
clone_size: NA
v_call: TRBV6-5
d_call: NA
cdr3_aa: CASSYPTRGRNTGELFF

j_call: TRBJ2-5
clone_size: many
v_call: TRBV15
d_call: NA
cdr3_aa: CATSGGTEETQYF

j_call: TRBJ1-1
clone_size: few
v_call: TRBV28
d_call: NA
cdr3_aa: CASPAGTGHPPDEAFF

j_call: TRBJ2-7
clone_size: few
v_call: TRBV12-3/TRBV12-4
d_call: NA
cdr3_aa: CASRQDSTYEQYF

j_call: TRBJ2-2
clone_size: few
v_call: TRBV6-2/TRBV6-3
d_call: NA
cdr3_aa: CASSYVAAPTSDGELFF

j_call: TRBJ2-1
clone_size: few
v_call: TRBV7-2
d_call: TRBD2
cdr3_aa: CASSLVGLAGGEQFF

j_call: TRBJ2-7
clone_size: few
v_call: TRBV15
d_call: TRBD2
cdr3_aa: CATSRVSRTSSYEQYF

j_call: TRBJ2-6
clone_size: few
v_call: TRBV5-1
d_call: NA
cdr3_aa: CASSPDSGANVLTF

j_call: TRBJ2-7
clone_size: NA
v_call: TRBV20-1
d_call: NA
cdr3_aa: CSASAVLIASYEQYF

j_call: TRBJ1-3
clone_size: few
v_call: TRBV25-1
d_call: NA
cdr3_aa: CASRDPGTGNTIYF

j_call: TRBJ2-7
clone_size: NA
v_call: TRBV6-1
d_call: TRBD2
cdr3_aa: CASAGGGTYEQYF

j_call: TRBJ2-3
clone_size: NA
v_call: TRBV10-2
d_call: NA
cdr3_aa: CSSSGYTDTQYF

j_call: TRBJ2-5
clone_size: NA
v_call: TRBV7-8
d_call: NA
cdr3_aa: CASSPPVRGGETQYF

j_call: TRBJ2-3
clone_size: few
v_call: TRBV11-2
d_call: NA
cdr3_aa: CASSLDQGTDTQYF

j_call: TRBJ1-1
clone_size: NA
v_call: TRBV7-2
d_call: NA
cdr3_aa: CASSLLSPGGAFF

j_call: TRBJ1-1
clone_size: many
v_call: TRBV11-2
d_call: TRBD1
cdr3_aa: CASSLEGRGHAFF

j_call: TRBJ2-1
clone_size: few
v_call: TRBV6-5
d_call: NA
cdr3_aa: CASSSDMGSYNEQFF

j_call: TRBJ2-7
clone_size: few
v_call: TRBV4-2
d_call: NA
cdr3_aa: CASSQEREQYF

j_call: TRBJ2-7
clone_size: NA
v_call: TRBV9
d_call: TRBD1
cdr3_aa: CASSPVGTGIHEQYF

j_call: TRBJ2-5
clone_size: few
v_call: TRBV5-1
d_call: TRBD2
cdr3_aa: CASSRGAGTSGGRAETQYF

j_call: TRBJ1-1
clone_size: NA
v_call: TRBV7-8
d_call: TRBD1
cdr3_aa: CASSRDQGAGTEAFF

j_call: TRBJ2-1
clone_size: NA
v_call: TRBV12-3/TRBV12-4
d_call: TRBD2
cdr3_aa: CASTPSGGPYNEQFF

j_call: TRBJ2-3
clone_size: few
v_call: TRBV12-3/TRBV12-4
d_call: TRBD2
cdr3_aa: CASSLGSSGGLNTDTQYF

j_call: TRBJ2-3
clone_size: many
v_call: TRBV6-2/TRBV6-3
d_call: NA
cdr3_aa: CASSRNTDTQYF

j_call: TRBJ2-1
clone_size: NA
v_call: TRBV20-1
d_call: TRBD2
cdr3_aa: CSAFEAGGLSSYNEQFF

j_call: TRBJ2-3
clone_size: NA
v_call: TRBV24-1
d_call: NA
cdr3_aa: CATSDFEGESRTDTQYF

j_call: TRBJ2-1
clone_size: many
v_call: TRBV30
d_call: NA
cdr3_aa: CAWSGSGYEQFF

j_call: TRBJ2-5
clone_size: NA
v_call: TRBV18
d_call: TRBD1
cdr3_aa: CASSPTGTGARETQYF

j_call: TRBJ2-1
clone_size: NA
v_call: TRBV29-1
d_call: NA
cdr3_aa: CSVELLGLGQFF

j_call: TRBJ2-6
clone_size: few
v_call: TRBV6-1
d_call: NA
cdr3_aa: CASSPFTGANVLTF

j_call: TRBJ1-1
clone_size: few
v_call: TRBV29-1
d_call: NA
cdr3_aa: CSVGTFGTEAFF

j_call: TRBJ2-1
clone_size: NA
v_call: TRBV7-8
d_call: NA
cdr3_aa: CASSSEVLNEQFF

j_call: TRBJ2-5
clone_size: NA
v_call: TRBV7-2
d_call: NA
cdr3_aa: CASSWGGAGETQYF

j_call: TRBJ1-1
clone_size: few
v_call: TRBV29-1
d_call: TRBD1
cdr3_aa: CSVSYRGILNTEAFF

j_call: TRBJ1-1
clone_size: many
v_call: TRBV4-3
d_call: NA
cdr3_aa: CASSQDWGGLTEAFF

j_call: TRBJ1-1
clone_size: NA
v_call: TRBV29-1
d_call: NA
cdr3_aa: CSVEQGYTEAFF

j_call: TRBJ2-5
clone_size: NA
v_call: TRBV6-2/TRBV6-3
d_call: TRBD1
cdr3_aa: CASSLPGQGFGTQYF

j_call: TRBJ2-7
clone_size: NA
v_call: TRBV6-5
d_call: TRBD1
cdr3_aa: CASSSGQGAFGEQYF

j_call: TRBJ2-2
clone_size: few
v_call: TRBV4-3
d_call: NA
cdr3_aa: CASSRKGQLNTGELFF

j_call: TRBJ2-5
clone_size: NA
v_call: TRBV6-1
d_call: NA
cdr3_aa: CASRKHRTGKTQYF

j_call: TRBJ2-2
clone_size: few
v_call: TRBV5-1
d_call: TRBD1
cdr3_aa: CASSPRAGTGNTGELFF

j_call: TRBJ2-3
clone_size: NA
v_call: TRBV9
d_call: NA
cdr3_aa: CATSRAAGSNTDTQYF

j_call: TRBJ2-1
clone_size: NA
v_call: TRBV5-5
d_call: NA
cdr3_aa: CASLLDSLNNEQFF

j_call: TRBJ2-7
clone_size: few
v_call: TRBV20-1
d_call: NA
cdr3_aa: CSARGVRGSYEQYF

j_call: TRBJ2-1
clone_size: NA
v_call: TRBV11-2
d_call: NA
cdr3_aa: CASNAQPNNEQFF

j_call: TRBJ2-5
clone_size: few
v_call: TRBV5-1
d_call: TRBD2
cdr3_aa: CASSWGTSGPMETQYF